This T cell receptor (beta chain) was sequenced in a study of T cell responses to AZD1222 COVID-19 vaccine. Study context: Some second doses came at about 4 weeks and others at about 12 weeks; these were pooled.

Study findings and constraints: At baseline, just five or six AZD1222 recipients tested seropositive. The reported proportion of spike-specific TCRs targeting unmutated variant regions was nearly half.

The table came from immunoSEQ multiplex PCR; TCRdb's copy has only in-frame clones and leaves some out. Of 65,000 to 75,000 clones listed, around four fifths are singletons. Germline-derived CDR1 and CDR2 are LNHNV and YYDKDF (reference sequence). This CDR3 region has 13 residues. V was clipped by 0 bases and J by 1 base, with 3 bases between them. Only one count was recorded for this clone. The antigen is not known. This specimen was peripheral blood, taken on day 0 of AZD1222 vaccination. The origin of this receptor is an adult in good health. The V and J genes are TRBV15 and TRBJ1-1; D unresolved. The CDR3, as DNA: TGTGCCACCAGCAGAGATAGGAACACTGAAGCTTTCTTT. It specifies CATSRDRNTEAFF.